This record covers a single T cell receptor beta chain. Deep was the level used in running the assay. Template for every sorted-subset replicate PCR totaled approximately 0.2 ug DNA, around 33,000 T cell genomes. Data came from immunoSEQ multiplex PCR; TCRdb stores just in-frame clones and leaves some out. The table shows 550,000 to 600,000 clones, with nearly 98% occurring only once. The data stem from a study of shared clonotypes between healthy human individuals. Overall study context: CD4 naive and CD4 memory each took three plates per donor, while CD8 naive took two and CD8 memory one.

This CDR3 spans 17 amino acids. Trimming removed 3 bases at V and 4 bases at J, with 19 bases between. Germline values: CDR1 LGHNA, CDR2 YSLEER. Positive CCR7 selection of CD45RO-negative cells yielded the naive CD8 cells, and terminally differentiated effector memory CD45RA+ cells were excluded. The rearrangement joins TRBV4-3 to TRBJ2-1; D might be TRBD2 (5 bases). Sequences were obtained from naive CD8+ T cells sorted from blood. The sequence came from a man younger than 45 in good health. This chain's CDR3 is CASSHPRATLKYNEQFF. In DNA form, the CDR3 reads TGCGCCAGCAGCCACCCGAGGGCCACACTAAAGTACAATGAGCAGTTCTTC.